This T cell receptor (beta chain) stems from a study of metastatic and nonmetastatic thyroid tumors (dated by TCRdb to 2018 to 2021). Concerning the study at large: Repertoires were compared across peripheral blood and tumor or nodule tissue samples from malignant and benign thyroid patients.

The research as a whole found: In both blood and tumor samples, TCR beta diversity was reported to be significantly higher in malignant tumors than in benign nodules.

The library was made by PCR. Sequencing relied on an Illumina HiSeq 4000. High-throughput sequencing was used to profile the CDR3 region of the TCR beta-chain in every patient. Processing in the source paper ran as follows. CDR3 differences across clinicopathological groups were used to build a classifier for discriminating distant-metastatic papillary thyroid cancer patients. Repertoire diversity was assessed with the Shannon index, and tumor-blood repertoire similarity with the Morisita-Horn index. TCRdb itself trimmed the public reads at Q25 with fastp, ran MiXCR and retained productive beta chains. The V and J calls follow TCRdb's processing rather than the paper's. This sample comprises tens of thousands of clones, less than 5% of them detected only once. The ten largest clonotypes hold around 24% of the sample. Of note for this clone: The antigen it recognizes is unknown. There are no base qualities to consult, and no much larger clone falls within one base.

No patient had received any treatment before thyroid surgery. Using T-cell receptor beta sequencing, the study looked back at clinical samples from patients collected from the early 2010s to the late 2010s. The material sequenced was blood. The clonotype originates from a female donor with papillary thyroid cancer or a benign thyroid nodule (not recorded which). Some clones in this sample may be carry-over from other donors' samples.

The nucleotides are TGTGCCAGCACCGACGGAACTAGCGGTTACAATGAGCAGTTCTTC. Its translation reads: CASTDGTSGYNEQFF. The chain joins TRBV2 to TRBJ2-1, and TRBD2 matches 8 of the central bases. V has 7 bases trimmed and J has 4 bases trimmed; junction bases matching no gene number 9. CDR1 and CDR2 are drawn from the germline V gene: SNHLY, FYNNEI. From the cysteine up to the phenylalanine, the CDR3 has a length of 15 residues. Only CDR3 DNA remains: 45 bases, in frame from the first base.